Included here is one T cell receptor beta chain sequence, with context. Its antigen remains unidentified. The junction and the germline gene differ at one end; a read error may be behind it. This record comes from a study of regulatory T cells in long-lasting Graves disease (dated by TCRdb to about 2021). The study in broad terms: Antithyroid drugs had been taken for less than 3 months by newly diagnosed Graves' disease patients. This study used TCR sequencing and RNA sequencing of peripheral blood to compare persistent Graves' disease patients against newly diagnosed Graves' disease patients. The study was conducted in China and was registered as a clinical trial. A total of around 35 samples were covered by TCR sequencing, comprising some 13 persistent and around 20 newly diagnosed Graves' disease patients.

The library was produced with multiplex PCR. TCRdb names Illumina HiSeq 4000 as the instrument used. iRepertoire HTBI primers and Arm-PCR amplification of CDR3 regions were used to construct TCR beta libraries. Before sequencing, the PCR products underwent gel purification. In the authors' own workflow: Across samples, around 58 TRBV and 15 or so TRBJ segments were identified and used for gene usage analysis of CDR3 amino acid clonotypes. COPE and FqMerger were used to merge the filtered high-quality paired reads into contigs. BLAST was used to align contigs to IMGT TRBV, TRBD and TRBJ reference genes, and CDR3 was defined according to IMGT. Any clonotype with a frequency above 0.1% was counted as a highly expanded clone. Shannon entropy was used to measure repertoire diversity, and the Gini coefficient was used to measure V-J evenness. Public clonotypes were defined as clonotypes shared by more than one individual. Using fastp trimming at Q25 and MiXCR clonotype assembly, TCRdb reanalyzed the public sequencing data and kept in-frame beta chains. Each CDR3 protein gets just one entry, which takes the most common genes and DNA from the rows behind it. TCRdb, not the original authors, processed these V and J calls. Recorded for this sample are 400,000 to 450,000 distinct CDR3 sequences; under 15% of them occurred a single time. Of the sample, 16% is held by the ten largest clones.

This sample's time point label indicates: newly diagnosed GD, antithyroid drugs for less than 3 months. RNA was extracted from PBMCs in TRIzol for both TCR sequencing and RNA sequencing. The diagnosis of Graves' disease followed American Thyroid Association guidelines. Patients were recruited from an endocrinology department in Xi'an, China. Each patient gave approximately 9.7 milliliters of peripheral blood, collected in an EDTA anticoagulant tube. Ficoll Paque Plus density gradient separation was used to isolate PBMCs, and no further T cell sorting was done. RNA quality was checked with an Agilent 2100 Bioanalyzer and agarose gel, and concentration with a NanoDrop 2000. Including the terminal cysteine and phenylalanine, the CDR3 comprises 13 residues. Only CDR3 DNA is held: 39 bases, read in frame from base 1. Sequences MNHEY (CDR1) and SMNVEV (CDR2) are obtained from the germline V gene (reference sequence).

What the work shows at the level of the full study, not this receptor alone: The authors noted that the small sample size was a limitation that may lower accuracy. Sequencing and analysis were restricted to the TCR beta chain. A larger number of public clonotypes was shared among persistent patients (approximately 3,000) than among newly diagnosed patients (approximately 1,000). Peripheral blood alone was examined, since thyroid tissue, which constituted the primary lesion, could not be accessed. Persistent Graves' disease patients showed lower TCR Shannon entropy and fewer highly expanded clones than newly diagnosed patients, suggesting clonal expansion. Preferential use of TRBV28, TRBJ1-2 and TRBJ2-5 was observed in persistent disease, whereas TRBV20-1 and TRBJ2-1 were favored in newly diagnosed disease.

These records were also assigned to another study, of T cells in Graves' hyperthyroidism and ophthalmopathy. As the second paper documents: Stable Graves' hyperthyroidism was defined as no progression to ophthalmopathy during 18 months of follow-up. The hyperthyroidism patients were between 18 and 65 years old and newly diagnosed, with a disease duration of less than 2 months. Exclusion was applied to patients with uncontrolled infections, other autoimmune diseases, pregnancy or lactation. Diagnoses relied on clinical symptoms, serum thyroxine and TRAb, thyroid ultrasound and orbital computed tomography. The TCR CDR3 was subjected to a first round of RT-PCR using the HTBI primer set and the Qiagen OneStep RT-PCR kit. Blood samples also contained most of the expanded thyroid clonotypes (frequency above 0.001), which suggests that blood repertoires may reflect thyroid immune responses. Ophthalmopathy was separated from stable hyperthyroidism by a 13 V-J signature model, with 85% to 90% sensitivity and 81% to 83% specificity obtained in cross-validation and 80%/75% obtained in testing. In validation, the model predicted progression to ophthalmopathy with roughly 66% sensitivity and over 72% specificity, a median of around six months before onset. To identify distinguishing TCR V-J signatures, a discovery cohort of 95 to 100 patients was used, comprising 40 to 45 with Graves' ophthalmopathy and around 57 with stable Graves' hyperthyroidism. Prospective prediction of ophthalmopathy was tested in an independent validation cohort consisting of 18 hyperthyroidism patients and around 17 patients who later progressed to ophthalmopathy. For training and testing, the 100 or so patients in the discovery cohort were randomly divided in a 7:3 ratio. In more than 5 Graves' hyperthyroidism patients, the study also compared T-cell repertoires from thyroid tissue with T-cell repertoires from blood. After sampling, hyperthyroidism patients received methimazole starting at 30 mg daily, and ophthalmopathy patients received high-dose intravenous methylprednisolone. Libraries were constructed in a second round of multiplex PCR, after which size selection and purification were performed. Paired-end sequencing of the libraries was performed with 100 bp reads on an Illumina HiSeq2000. Raw data were processed with SOAPnuke, discarding reads with adapters, uncalled bases, mean Phred below 15, or no exact constant-primer or identifier match. COPE v1.2.5 was used to merge high-quality paired reads, and clonotypes were defined as unique nucleotide sequences. Clonotypes were aligned to IMGT TRBV, TRBD and TRBJ reference segments using MiTCR v1.1. Analysis was restricted to V-J combinations with a frequency above 0.0001, which covered 98% to 99.2% of repertoires. The TCS score was defined as F50 (clonal expansion) divided by E x V (chaos), with BLOSUM62-based TCRdist calculated between CDR3 peptides within each V-J. Welch's t-statistics and random forest reduced approximately 520 V-J features to under 15, which were used in a naive Bayes classifier (R e1071). No statistical method was used to fix the sample size in advance, and group allocation was not hidden from the investigators. TCR Vbeta CDR3 sequencing of roughly 140 peripheral blood samples (under 45 ophthalmopathy, 75 hyperthyroidism and approximately 17 progressor patients) is reported in the paper.

The clonotype comes from a woman in her twenties or thirties with Graves disease. Donor details come from another sample of the same person, matched by shared clones. The rearranged chain carries TRBV27 and TRBJ2-1; the D gene remains uncertain. The source material was peripheral blood mononuclear cells (PBMCs), sampled at new diagnosis, from a patient treated with antithyroid drugs. The sequenced DNA is TGTGTCAGCAGTTTACGGGTTTACAATGAGCAGTTCTTC. Its protein is CVSSLRVYNEQFF.